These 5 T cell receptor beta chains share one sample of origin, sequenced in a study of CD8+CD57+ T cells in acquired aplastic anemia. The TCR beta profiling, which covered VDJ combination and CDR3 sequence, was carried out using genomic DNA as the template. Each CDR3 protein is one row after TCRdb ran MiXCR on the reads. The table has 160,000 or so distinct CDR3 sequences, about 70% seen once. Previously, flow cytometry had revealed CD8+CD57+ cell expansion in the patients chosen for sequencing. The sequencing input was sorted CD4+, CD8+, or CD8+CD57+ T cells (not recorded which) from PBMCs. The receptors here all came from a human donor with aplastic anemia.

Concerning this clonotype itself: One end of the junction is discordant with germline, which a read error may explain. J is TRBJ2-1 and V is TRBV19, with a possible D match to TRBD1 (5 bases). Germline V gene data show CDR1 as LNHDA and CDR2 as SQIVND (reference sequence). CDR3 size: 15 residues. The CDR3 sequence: CASSVVGQSYNEQLF. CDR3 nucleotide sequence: TGTGCCAGTAGTGTAGTGGGGCAGTCCTACAATGAGCAGCTCTTC. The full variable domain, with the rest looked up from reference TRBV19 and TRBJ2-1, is DGGITQSPKYLFRKEGQNVTLSCEQNLNHDAMYWYRQDPGQGLRLIYYSQIVNDFQKGDIAEGYSVSREKKESFPLTVTSAQKNPTAFYLCASSVVGQSYNEQLFGPGTRLTVL.

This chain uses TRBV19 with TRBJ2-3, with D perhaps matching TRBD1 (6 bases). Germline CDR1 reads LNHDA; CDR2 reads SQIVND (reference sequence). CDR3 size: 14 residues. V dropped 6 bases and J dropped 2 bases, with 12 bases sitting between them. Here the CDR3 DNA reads TGTGCCAGTAGACGGGACATAGACACAGATACGCAGTATTTT. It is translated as CASRRDIDTDTQYF.

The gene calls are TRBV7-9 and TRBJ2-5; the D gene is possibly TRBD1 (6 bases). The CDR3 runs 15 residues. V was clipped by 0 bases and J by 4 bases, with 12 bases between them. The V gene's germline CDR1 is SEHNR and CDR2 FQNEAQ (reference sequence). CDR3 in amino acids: CASSLASDRSETQYF. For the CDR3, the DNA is TGTGCCAGCAGCTTAGCTTCGGACAGATCAGAGACCCAGTACTTC.

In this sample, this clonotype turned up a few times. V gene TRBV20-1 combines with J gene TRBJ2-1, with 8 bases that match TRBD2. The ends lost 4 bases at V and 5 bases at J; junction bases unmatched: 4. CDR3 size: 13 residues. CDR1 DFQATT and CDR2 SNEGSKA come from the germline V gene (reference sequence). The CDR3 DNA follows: TGCAGTGCTACCGGGACTAGACACAATGAGCAGTTCTTC. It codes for CSATGTRHNEQFF.

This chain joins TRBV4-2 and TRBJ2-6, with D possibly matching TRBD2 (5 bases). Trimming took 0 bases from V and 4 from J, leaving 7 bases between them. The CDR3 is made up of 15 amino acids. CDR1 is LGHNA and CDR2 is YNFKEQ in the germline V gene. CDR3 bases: TGTGCCAGCAGCCAAGAAGTAGCGGGGGCCAACGTCCTGACTTTC. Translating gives CASSQEVAGANVLTF.